Below are 25 T cell receptor beta chains sequenced from a single sample in a study of beta chain features in type 1 diabetes. Study-level findings and limits: Among all four CD4+ subsets, Type 1 diabetes patients had TCRB CDR3s that were moderately but significantly shorter.

As every portion of the isolated RNA was reverse transcribed, the sequencing read expressed TCRB transcripts. Assay used: immunoSEQ multiplex PCR; TCRdb lists only in-frame clones, some missing. The sample yields 600,000 to 700,000 clones, under 15% seen once. The antigens these receptors bind are not known. Sequencing used naive CD4+ T cells from blood. Source of these receptors: a man younger than 35 with type 1 diabetes.

The V call is TRBV4-1, the J call TRBJ2-1; 9 bases map to TRBD1. This CDR3 is 16 amino acids long. V lost 2 bases and J lost 4; bases outside the gene matches: 6. The germline gives CDR1 MGHRA, CDR2 YSYEKL. The CDR3 sequence: CASSQPGTGSYNEQFF. The CDR3 bases are TGCGCCAGCAGCCAACCCGGGACAGGGTCGTACAATGAGCAGTTCTTC.

This chain joins TRBV5-1 and TRBJ2-5; D gene ambiguous. CDR3 length: 11 amino acids. Trimming pared 8 bases from V and 6 bases from J, leaving 11 bases between. From germline, CDR1 is SGHRS and CDR2 YFSETQ. CDR3 residues: CASWMAKTQYF. The CDR3 coding sequence is TGCGCCAGTTGGATGGCAAAGACCCAGTACTTC.

This chain links TRBV30 with TRBJ2-7, with D possibly TRBD1 on 5 matching bases. The CDR3 has 13 residues. Trimming left V 2 bases short and J 4 bases short, with 12 bases between. From germline, CDR1 is GTSNPN and CDR2 SVGIG (reference sequence). CDR3 in DNA: TGTGCCTGGAGTTCTGCAGGGCGGTACGAGCAGTACTTC. This gives the protein CAWSSAGRYEQYF.

As regards this clone: In the same sample, other DNA sequences code for this CDR3. The rearrangement joins TRBV5-1 to TRBJ2-5; 7 bases map to TRBD1. Trimming cost V 0 bases and J 4 bases; bases outside gene matches: 3. The CDR3 totals 14 residues. Germline-derived CDR1 and CDR2 are SGHRS and YFSETQ. The CDR3: CASSLGQGPETQYF. The DNA of the CDR3 is TGCGCCAGCAGCTTGGGACAGGGTCCAGAGACCCAGTACTTC.

The V gene is TRBV5-1, the J gene TRBJ2-3; 11 bases align to TRBD2. V shed 4 bases, J shed 0 bases, and the junction held 7 bases outside the gene matches. The CDR3 sequence is 17 residues long. CDR1 is SGHRS and CDR2 is YFSETQ in the germline V gene. The CDR3 loop reads CASSLPLAGASTDTQYF. As DNA, the CDR3 is TGCGCCAGCAGCCTGCCACTAGCGGGGGCCAGCACAGATACGCAGTATTTT.

In the case of this clone: Other nucleotide sequences in the sample specify the same CDR3. This chain uses TRBV30 with TRBJ1-5; unclear D gene. Trimming stripped 2 bases from V and 2 bases from J, with 7 bases between. The CDR3 consists of 13 residues. Germline V lookup: CDR1 GTSNPN, CDR2 SVGIG (reference sequence). CDR3: CAWSPGGNQPQHF. For the CDR3, the DNA is TGTGCCTGGAGTCCTGGGGGCAATCAGCCCCAGCATTTT.

V gene TRBV28 combines with J gene TRBJ1-3; unclear D gene. This CDR3 is built from 14 residues. Deletions cut 9 bases from V and 0 bases from J, with 12 bases between. Per the germline V gene, CDR1 is MDHEN and CDR2 is SYDVKM. Here the CDR3 DNA reads TGTGCCAGTGCCCCACCTAGCTCTGGAAACACCATATATTTT. Amino acid sequence: CASAPPSSGNTIYF.

The chain employs TRBV2 and TRBJ1-2; weak D call: TRBD1 (6 bases). This CDR3 has 14 amino acids. The V end lost 10 bases, the J end lost 1 base, and 16 bases lay between the germline ends. The germline V gene has CDR1 SNHLY and CDR2 FYNNEI. The CDR3 sequence is CAIPGTKHNYGYTF. The CDR3 DNA reads as TGTGCCATACCGGGGACAAAACATAACTATGGCTACACCTTC.

This chain links TRBV30 with TRBJ2-6, with D tentatively TRBD1 (6 bases). CDR3 length: 15 amino acids. Trimming removed 3 bases from V and 0 bases from J, with 9 bases in between. Looked up from germline, CDR1 is GTSNPN and CDR2 is SVGIG (reference sequence). The CDR3: CAWSPDSSGANVLTF. In nucleotides, the CDR3 is TGTGCCTGGAGCCCGGACAGCTCTGGGGCCAACGTCCTGACTTTC. Complete variable domain (other parts from reference TRBV30 and TRBJ2-6): SQTIHQWPATLVQPVGSPLSLECTVEGTSNPNLYWYRQAAGRGLQLLFYSVGIGQISSEVPQNLSASRPQDRQFILSSKKLLLSDSGFYLCAWSPDSSGANVLTFGAGSRLTVL.

This sequence joins TRBV19 and TRBJ2-7; 7 bases map to TRBD1. V gave up 4 bases and J gave up 0 bases; unmatched junction bases: 6. Germline-derived CDR1 and CDR2 are LNHDA and SQIVND (reference sequence). This CDR3 contains 15 residues. CDR3 residues: CASSNTGTVSYEQYF. CDR3 in DNA: TGTGCCAGTAGTAATACCGGGACAGTCTCCTACGAGCAGTACTTC.

This clone was recorded a few times. The chain recombines TRBV25-1 with TRBJ1-1; no firm D call. CDR3 length: 15 residues. Germline V CDR1 and CDR2: MGHDK, SYGVNS. V was pared by 2 bases and J by 2 bases, with 12 bases between. CDR3 DNA: TGTGCCAGCAGTGAACGGTTGCGGGAAAACACTGAAGCTTTCTTT. This sequence encodes CASSERLRENTEAFF.

Points on this clone: Other nucleotide sequences from this sample produce the same CDR3. V gene TRBV5-4 combines with J gene TRBJ2-3, with 7 bases aligning to TRBD2. CDR1 and CDR2 from the germline V gene are SGHNT and YYREEE (reference sequence). CDR3 length equals 16 residues. V lost 0 bases and J lost 0; bases outside the gene matches: 4. CDR3 amino acids: CASSLGLAESTDTQYF. CDR3 in DNA: TGTGCCAGCAGCTTGGGCCTAGCGGAAAGCACAGATACGCAGTATTTT.

This clone was seen only a few times. Here the CDR3 reads CASSRVRDHPNTGELFF. CDR3 DNA sequence: TGCGCCAGCAGTCGAGTGCGGGACCACCCGAACACCGGGGAGCTGTTTTTT. The chain uses TRBV23-1 and TRBJ2-2; D possibly corresponds to TRBD2 (6 bases). TRBV23-1 is an ORF, with its function uncertain. V shed 4 bases and J shed 0 bases, with 15 bases lying between them. The CDR3 totals 17 residues.

The genes are TRBV13 and TRBJ1-6; weak D call: TRBD1 (6 bases). The germline V gene encodes CDR1 PRHDT and CDR2 FYEKMQ (reference sequence). V was cut by 4 bases and J by 5 bases, with 15 bases left in between. CDR3 length: 16 residues. DNA of the CDR3: TGTGCCAGCAGCTCCCAGGGACACGCTAATAATTCACCCCTCCACTTT. Translating it yields CASSSQGHANNSPLHF.

This clone appeared a few times. This sequence joins TRBV28 and TRBJ2-5, with 9 bases that match TRBD1. Trimming at V came to 5 bases and at J to 3 bases, leaving 7 bases not matched to a gene. The length of the CDR3 is 15 residues. Germline loops: CDR1 MDHEN, CDR2 SYDVKM. This chain's CDR3 is CASSGGQGGEETQYF. As DNA, the CDR3 is TGTGCCAGCAGTGGGGGACAGGGCGGTGAAGAGACCCAGTACTTC.

The rearrangement links TRBV2 to TRBJ2-3; 7 positions match TRBD2. Germline V lookup: CDR1 SNHLY, CDR2 FYNNEI. The V gene end was trimmed by 6 bases and the J gene end by 4 bases; junction bases not matched to a gene: 1. This CDR3 region has 12 residues. Here the CDR3 DNA reads TGTGCCAGCAGAGGACTAGCAGATACGCAGTATTTT. Translated: CASRGLADTQYF.

In its sample, this clone was seen a few times. The J gene is TRBJ1-5, the V gene TRBV20-1; D gene ambiguous. The germline CDR1 and CDR2 sequences are DFQATT and SNEGSKA (reference sequence). The CDR3 covers 11 residues. The V and J ends lost 1 base and 8 bases respectively, with 6 bases between them. The CDR3 reads CSARVSEPQHF. The CDR3 DNA sequence: TGCAGTGCTAGAGTATCGGAGCCCCAGCATTTT.

The chain has TRBV4-1 and TRBJ2-3; no definite D call. V was clipped by 1 base and J by 4 bases, with 12 bases between them. Per germline, CDR1 MGHRA and CDR2 YSYEKL. CDR3 length: 15 amino acids. CDR3 residues: CASSQGARLADTQYF. The CDR3 DNA reads TGCGCCAGCAGCCAAGGGGCTCGACTGGCAGATACGCAGTATTTT.

A few counts support this clone. V usage is TRBV10-2 and J usage is TRBJ2-7; 12 bases are shared with TRBD1. V lost 5 bases and J lost 3; bases outside the gene matches: 5. This CDR3 is 15 amino acids long. Germline lookup yields CDR1 WSHSY and CDR2 SAAADI. The CDR3 DNA sequence: TGCGCCAGCAGTTGGGGACAGGGGGCGAACTACGAGCAGTACTTC. Its protein product is CASSWGQGANYEQYF.

This clone was found a few times. The chain employs TRBV29-1 and TRBJ2-7; TRBD1 matches 10 bases. Germline CDR1 is SQVTM and CDR2 is ANQGSEA. The trim removed 6 bases at V and 0 bases at J, leaving 5 bases unmatched. This CDR3 is built from 14 residues. This chain's CDR3 is CSVADRGDSYEQYF. CDR3 nucleotides: TGCAGCGTCGCGGACAGGGGGGACTCCTACGAGCAGTACTTC.

In its sample, this clone was seen a few times. This sequence joins TRBV7-9 and TRBJ2-3; TRBD2 aligns across 9 bases. Looked up from germline, CDR1 is SEHNR and CDR2 is FQNEAQ (reference sequence). V lost 5 bases to trimming and J lost 2 bases; unmatched junction nucleotides: 5. This CDR3 contains 15 residues. The chain's CDR3 is CASSPSGTHTDTQYF. The CDR3 DNA is TGTGCCAGCAGCCCTAGCGGGACCCACACAGATACGCAGTATTTT.

This clone was counted only a few times. This chain joins TRBV7-9 and TRBJ2-3; the D gene is possibly TRBD1 (5 bases). Germline assignment: CDR1 SEHNR and CDR2 FQNEAQ (reference sequence). This CDR3 is 13 amino acids long. With 1 base removed from V and 5 bases from J, the gap between germline ends came to 7 bases. CDR3 nucleotides: TGTGCCAGCAGCTTAGGGGGCATAGATACGCAGTATTTT. This sequence encodes CASSLGGIDTQYF.

V and J are TRBV7-9 and TRBJ1-1; D might be TRBD1 (5 bases). Germline V lookup: CDR1 SEHNR, CDR2 FQNEAQ (reference sequence). Trimming took 5 bases from V and 8 from J, leaving 15 bases between them. The CDR3 has 13 residues. CDR3 residues: CASSQFDGGEAFF. The CDR3 nucleotides read TGTGCCAGCAGCCAATTTGATGGGGGGGAAGCTTTCTTT. Full variable domain (remainder filled in from reference TRBV7-9 and TRBJ1-1): DTGVSQNPRHKITKRGQNVTFRCDPISEHNRLYWYRQTLGQGPEFLTYFQNEAQLEKSRLLSDRFSAERPKGSFSTLEIQRTEQGDSAMYLCASSQFDGGEAFFGQGTRLTVV.

There are a few counts of this clone. Different DNA sequences within this sample yield the same CDR3. This chain uses TRBV10-3 with TRBJ2-7; D is undetermined. The length of the CDR3 is 11 residues. From germline, CDR1 is ENHRY and CDR2 SYGVKD. Deletions cut 3 bases from V and 3 bases from J, with 3 bases between. The CDR3 loop reads CAISDSYEQYF. CDR3 sequence (DNA): TGTGCCATCAGTGACAGCTACGAGCAGTACTTC.

This clone was detected only a few times. The rearrangement uses TRBV2 and TRBJ1-1; 8 bases align to TRBD1. V dropped 6 bases and J dropped 7; count of bases not matched to a gene: 7. Germline V lookup: CDR1 SNHLY, CDR2 FYNNEI. The CDR3 totals 13 residues. The CDR3 spells CASSPDRGYEAFF. The CDR3 DNA is TGTGCCAGCAGCCCCGACAGGGGCTATGAAGCTTTCTTT.